These 25 T cell receptor beta chains originate from one sample sequenced in a study of tissue T cells after allogeneic stem cell transplantation (dated by TCRdb to 2022 to 2024). Library method: the immunoSEQ multiplex PCR assay. As stored in TCRdb, this immuneACCESS dataset retains in-frame rearrangements with V and J assigned. A fraction of the clones does not appear; measured against another copy, unresolved V genes explain less than half of the discrepancy, and the remainder lacks a known reason. The sample data list about 20,000 clones, and 55% to 75% of these were observed just once. 0.75% to 1% of the sample lies in the top ten. The sequenced sample was spleen. Every receptor here comes from a female BALB/c mouse in good health. This mouse strain bears the MHC haplotype H2-d.

This clone was seen a handful of times. Gene names are the mouse ones. The read halts 1 residue ahead of the CDR3 end, with the missing end drawn from the germline J gene. The J gene is TRBJ2-2, the V gene TRBV29; no reliable D call. Germline-derived CDR1 and CDR2 are MSHET and SYDVDS. This CDR3 has 13 amino acids. Trimming shortened V by 1 base and J by 3 bases, and 3 bases separated the two germline ends. The CDR3 protein is CASSLWDTGQLYF. The sequenced part of the CDR3 DNA is TGTGCTAGCAGTTTATGGGACACCGGGCAGCTCTAC. The variable domain in full, with the rest retrieved from reference TRBV29 and TRBJ2-2, is DMKVTQMPRYLIKRMGENVLLECGQDMSHETMYWYRQDPGLGLQLIYISYDVDSNSEGDIPKGYRVSRKKREHFSLILDSAKTNQTSVYFCASSLWDTGQLYFGEGSKLTVL.

Details on this clone: Here the gene names and germline are mouse. This chain's CDR3 is CASREPGPNERLFF. CDR3 DNA (partial): TGTGCCAGCAGGGAACCGGGCCCCAACGAAAGATTATTT. The chain recombines TRBV14 with TRBJ1-4; D ambiguous. The CDR3 is cut off 1 residue early in the read; its end comes from the germline J gene. Germline V gene data show CDR1 as SGHDT and CDR2 as FRDEAV. The CDR3 sequence is 14 residues long. V lost 5 bases and J 3 bases, leaving 11 bases between the germline ends.

Notes on this clone: Germline and genes here are mouse. The read comes to an end 1 residue before the CDR3 does, leaving the germline J gene to fill in the end. This sequence joins TRBV13-1 and TRBJ2-7; D is perhaps TRBD1 (5 bases). CDR3 length: 12 residues. V lost 2 bases, J lost 7 bases, and 10 bases lay in between. Germline CDR1 is NSHNY and CDR2 is SYGAGN. Incomplete CDR3 DNA: TGTGCCAGCAGTGACAGGGAATGGGAACAGTAC. It codes for CASSDREWEQY. The CDR3, in full, reads CASSDREWEQYF.

A remark on this clone: The gene names given are mouse names. Read coverage stops 1 residue before the CDR3 terminus; the germline J gene supplies the remainder. The chain has TRBV12-1 and TRBJ2-7; the D gene is possibly TRBD2 (7 bases). In germline, CDR1 is SGHSN, CDR2 HYEKVE. Trimming stripped 0 bases from V and 5 bases from J, with 10 bases between. The CDR3 loop spans 13 amino acids. The CDR3 DNA, read in part, is TGTGCCAGCTCTCTCGGTGGGGGGCATGAACAGTAC. Translation gives CASSLGGGHEQY. The entire CDR3 sequence reads CASSLGGGHEQYF.

As for this clone: Relative to the germline gene, one junction end is altered; a read error may explain this. The gene symbols are mouse symbols. The read finishes 1 residue shy of the CDR3 end, and the germline J gene is used to complete it. V and J are TRBV19 and TRBJ1-6; D is unclear. TRBJ1-6 is an ORF for which the function is uncertain. The germline gives CDR1 FNHDT, CDR2 SITEND (reference sequence). The CDR3 is 15 residues long. CDR3 DNA (partial): TGTGTCAGCAGTATTCTCAGTTCCTATAATTCGCCCCTCTAC. It is translated as CVSSILSSYNSPLY. In full, the CDR3 reads CVSSILSSYNSPLYF.

The sample holds a few counts of this clone. The gene names given are mouse names. The read ends 1 residue shy of where the CDR3 ends; the end is completed using the germline J gene. This chain links TRBV13-1 with TRBJ2-7, with 7 positions matching TRBD2. The CDR3 sequence is 14 residues long. Germline V CDR1 and CDR2: NSHNY, SYGAGN. Germline trimming cut 0 bases from V and 4 bases from J; bases unmatched to any gene: 4. The CDR3 DNA, read in part, is TGTGCCAGCAGTGATGCCAGGACTGGATATGAACAGTAC. It encodes CASSDARTGYEQY. The entire CDR3 sequence reads CASSDARTGYEQYF.

Notes on this clone: Genes here carry mouse names. The CDR3 is cut off 1 residue early in the read; its end comes from the germline J gene. This chain links TRBV29 with TRBJ1-3, with D uncertain. The V end was cut by 4 bases, the J end by 3 bases, with 10 bases between. Germline CDR1 MSHET, CDR2 SYDVDS. This CDR3 has 14 amino acids. The DNA read from the CDR3 is TGTGCTAGCAGTTCCCAGGCCTTTGGAAATACGCTCTAT. Amino acids: CASSSQAFGNTLY. The full CDR3 sequence reads CASSSQAFGNTLYF.

To note about this clone: Mouse names are used for the genes. The sequence runs out 1 residue before the end of the CDR3; the remainder is reconstructed from the germline J gene. The chain is built from TRBV13-3 and TRBJ2-4, with 9 positions matching TRBD2. Germline V gene sequence: CDR1 NNHDY, CDR2 SYVADS. J was trimmed by 3 bases and V by 5 bases; bases with no gene match: 4. There are 14 residues in the CDR3. The DNA read from the CDR3 is TGTGCCAGCAGACCCCTGGGGGGGCAAAACACCTTGTAC. Its translation is CASRPLGGQNTLY. The whole CDR3 reads CASRPLGGQNTLYF.

A remark on this clone: Germline and genes: mouse. The observed sequence ends 1 residue before the CDR3 terminus, with the missing tail filled in from the germline J gene. The rearrangement links TRBV19 to TRBJ1-4, with D hard to call. CDR3 length: 14 residues. V lost 3 bases, J lost 0 bases, and 6 bases lay in between. CDR1 is FNHDT and CDR2 is SITEND in the germline V gene (reference sequence). CDR3 DNA, as far as it was read: TGTGCCAGCAGTACAGTAATTTCCAACGAAAGATTATTT. It codes for CASSTVISNERLF. The complete CDR3 reads CASSTVISNERLFF.

This clone showed up just a few times. The genes are named according to mouse. The read finishes 1 residue shy of the CDR3 end, and the germline J gene is used to complete it. The chain carries TRBV5 and TRBJ1-4; D might be TRBD1 (6 bases). This CDR3 has 15 amino acids. V dropped 4 bases and J dropped 3 bases, with 12 bases sitting between them. The germline gives CDR1 LGHNA, CDR2 YNLKQL (reference sequence). The CDR3 loop reads CASSPSGTTNERLFF. The CDR3 bases that were read are TGTGCCAGCAGCCCCTCCGGGACAACCAACGAAAGATTATTT.

As concerns this clone: Gene names and germline match the mouse. The read ends 1 residue before the CDR3 terminus; that terminus is restored from the germline J gene. V and J are TRBV20 and TRBJ1-1; 12 bases agree with TRBD1. CDR3 size: 12 residues. With 5 bases clipped from V and 6 bases from J, the junction kept 1 base outside the gene matches. Germline V gene sequence: CDR1 GFQATS, CDR2 STVNSAI. Partial CDR3 DNA: TGTGGTGCTGGGACAGGGGGCGCAGAAGTCTTC. It specifies CGAGTGGAEVF. The whole CDR3 sequence reads CGAGTGGAEVFF.

Worth noting for this clone: Mouse names are used for the genes. The read falls 1 residue short of the CDR3 end, and the missing part is taken from the germline J gene. The V and J genes are TRBV24 and TRBJ2-2; 9 nucleotides match TRBD1. The CDR3 loop spans 17 amino acids. CDR1 and CDR2 from the germline V gene are KGHTA and FRNEEI. Germline trimming cut 4 bases from V and 2 bases from J; bases unmatched to any gene: 8. Partial CDR3 DNA: TGTGCCAGCAGTCCTCGCTTCGGGACAGGGAACACCGGGCAGCTCTAC. It yields the protein CASSPRFGTGNTGQLY. In full, the CDR3 is CASSPRFGTGNTGQLYF.

Concerning this clone: Mouse gene names and germline throughout. From the germline J gene comes the end of the CDR3, since the read stops 1 residue before it. The genes are TRBV19 and TRBJ1-5; no reliable D call. From germline, CDR1 is FNHDT and CDR2 SITEND (reference sequence). V gave up 1 base and J gave up 3 bases, with 11 bases separating them. The length of the CDR3 is 15 residues. CDR3 bases read: TGTGCCAGCAGTATATGGAGGGTCCGCAACCAGGCTCCGCTT. Its protein product is CASSIWRVRNQAPL. The whole CDR3 is CASSIWRVRNQAPLF.

About this clone: Here the gene names and germline are mouse. The sequenced fragment ends 1 residue before the CDR3 boundary, so the rest is inferred from the germline J gene. The gene calls are TRBV2 and TRBJ2-1; the D is unclear. This CDR3 is 14 amino acids long. The V gene's germline CDR1 is LGHNA and CDR2 YSYQKL. V was shortened by 0 bases and J by 5 bases, with 8 bases between the two germline ends. Partial CDR3 DNA: TGTGCCAGCAGCCAAGACAAGGGCCATGCTGAGCAGTTC. It codes for CASSQDKGHAEQF. The complete CDR3 reads CASSQDKGHAEQFF.

As to this clone: Germline and genes: mouse. With the read ending 1 residue before the CDR3 end, the germline J gene is used to fill in that end. V and J are TRBV13-2 and TRBJ2-7; D unresolved. Germline values: CDR1 NNHNN, CDR2 SYGAGS (reference sequence). V lost 0 bases and J lost 7, with 8 bases in between. The CDR3 is 12 amino acids. Partial CDR3 DNA: TGTGCCAGCGGTGATGCAGCGGGGGAACAGTAC. As protein: CASGDAAGEQY. The full CDR3 reads CASGDAAGEQYF.

The count of this clone is one. Germline and genes here are mouse. Coverage ceases 1 residue before the CDR3 finishes, and the germline J gene fills in the end. The chain employs TRBV13-3 and TRBJ1-2; D is undetermined. The V end was cut by 5 bases, the J end by 0 bases, with 14 bases between. This CDR3 is 15 amino acids long. Germline V CDR1 and CDR2: NNHDY, SYVADS. CDR3: CASRAPGLANSDYTF. Partial CDR3 DNA: TGTGCCAGCAGGGCCCCGGGCCTTGCAAACTCCGACTACACC.

In regard to this clone: Genes and germline come from the mouse. The missing CDR3 end, 1 residue past where the read stops, is filled in from the germline J gene. J is TRBJ1-4 and V is TRBV13-1; TRBD1 aligns across 7 bases. This CDR3 comprises 13 residues. Per germline, CDR1 NSHNY and CDR2 SYGAGN. After removal of 6 bases from V and 5 bases from J, the junction contained 4 bases not matched to a gene. CDR3: CASTSGGNERLFF. The CDR3 DNA, read in part, is TGTGCCAGCACCTCAGGGGGGAACGAAAGATTATTT.

Note on this clone: Gene names and germline match the mouse. The sequenced fragment ends 1 residue before the CDR3 boundary, so the rest is inferred from the germline J gene. This rearrangement joins TRBV29 to TRBJ2-1; 9 bases are a match to TRBD1. V shed 3 bases and J 1 base; nucleotides not matched to a gene: 1. The CDR3 spans 15 residues. In germline, CDR1 is MSHET, CDR2 SYDVDS. CDR3: CASSLGTGNYAEQFF. The part of the CDR3 DNA that was read is TGTGCTAGCAGTTTGGGGACAGGGAACTATGCTGAGCAGTTC.

This clone was picked up one time. Germline and genes: mouse. The read terminates 1 residue before the CDR3 end, so the remaining end is supplied by the germline J gene. V gene TRBV19 combines with J gene TRBJ1-5; no reliable D call. There are 13 residues in the CDR3. V shed 1 base and J shed 1 base, with 3 bases lying between them. Germline V gene lookup returns CDR1 FNHDT and CDR2 SITEND (reference sequence). The sequenced CDR3 bases are TGTGCCAGCAGTATACAAAACAACCAGGCTCCGCTT. This sequence encodes CASSIQNNQAPL. The whole CDR3 region reads CASSIQNNQAPLF.

With respect to this clone: Gene and germline names: mouse. The read terminates 1 residue ahead of where the CDR3 ends, so the germline J gene completes it. V usage is TRBV14 and J usage is TRBJ1-4; 9 bases align to TRBD1. CDR1 and CDR2 from the germline V gene are SGHDT and FRDEAV. V shed 4 bases and J 6 bases; nucleotides not matched to a gene: 4. This CDR3 is 14 amino acids long. The CDR3 DNA, read in part, is TGTGCCAGCAGTCCGGGACAGGGTGACGAAAGATTATTT. Translation gives CASSPGQGDERLF. The CDR3 in full is CASSPGQGDERLFF.

This clone has only a few counts. Gene names are the mouse ones. Read sequence stops 1 residue before the CDR3 end, and the germline J gene provides the missing end. The chain recombines TRBV1 with TRBJ1-4; maybe TRBD1 (5 bases). CDR1 NSQYPW and CDR2 LRSPGD come from the germline V gene (reference sequence). The length of the CDR3 is 15 residues. V dropped 4 bases and J dropped 2 bases, with 11 bases sitting between them. The sequenced part of the CDR3 DNA is TGCACCTGCAGTGAGGGGCAGGGATCCAACGAAAGATTATTT. Protein product: CTCSEGQGSNERLF. The CDR3 as a whole reads CTCSEGQGSNERLFF. Full variable domain (missing parts from reference TRBV1 and TRBJ1-4): VTLLEQNPRWRLVPRGQAVNLRCILKNSQYPWMSWYQQDLQKQLQWLFTLRSPGDKEVKSLPGADYLATRVTDTELRLQVANMSQGRTLYCTCSEGQGSNERLFFGHGTKLSVL.

A note on this clone: The germline and genes are mouse ones. The read falls 1 residue short of the CDR3 end, and the missing part is taken from the germline J gene. The rearrangement links TRBV1 to TRBJ1-3; maybe TRBD1 (5 bases). The germline V gene encodes CDR1 NSQYPW and CDR2 LRSPGD (reference sequence). CDR3 size: 14 residues. V lost 2 bases, J lost 0 bases, and 5 bases lay in between. The CDR3 DNA, read in part, is TGCACCTGCAGTGCACAGGGTTCTGGAAATACGCTCTAT. Protein product: CTCSAQGSGNTLY. The entire CDR3 is CTCSAQGSGNTLYF.

Worth noting for this clone: Gene and germline names: mouse. Partial CDR3 DNA: TGTGCCAGCAGCCAAGATGGGGGGGCGGGGTCTGAGCAGTTC. Translation gives CASSQDGGAGSEQF. The full CDR3 is CASSQDGGAGSEQFF. The chain joins TRBV5 to TRBJ2-1, with 9 nucleotides matching TRBD2. The missing CDR3 end, 1 residue past where the read stops, is filled in from the germline J gene. Germline loops: CDR1 LGHNA, CDR2 YNLKQL (reference sequence). The V gene end was trimmed by 0 bases and the J gene end by 8 bases; junction bases not matched to a gene: 5. This CDR3 comprises 15 residues.

Comments on this clone: The genes and germline here are from mouse. The CDR3 end lies 1 residue beyond the end of the read and is filled in from the germline J gene. The rearrangement uses TRBV3 and TRBJ2-1; the match to TRBD2 covers 9 bases. There are 15 residues in the CDR3. After removal of 5 bases from V and 1 base from J, the junction contained 3 bases not matched to a gene. CDR1 SNHLY and CDR2 FYNGKV come from the germline V gene (reference sequence). Partial CDR3 DNA: TGTGCCAGCAGCGAAGACTGGGGGAACTATGCTGAGCAGTTC. Translating gives CASSEDWGNYAEQF. The entire CDR3 reads CASSEDWGNYAEQFF.

This clone was observed a few times. Germline and genes here are mouse. The read finishes 1 residue shy of the CDR3 end, and the germline J gene is used to complete it. Other DNA sequences within the sample encode an identical CDR3. The J gene is TRBJ1-5, the V gene TRBV13-1; 8 nucleotides agree with TRBD1. V was pared by 5 bases and J by 3 bases, with 4 bases of the junction left unmatched. The CDR3 is 14 amino acids. CDR1 and CDR2 from the germline V gene are NSHNY and SYGAGN. The covered CDR3 bases are TGTGCCAGCAGCGACAGGGGTGGCAACCAGGCTCCGCTT. It specifies CASSDRGGNQAPL. In full, the CDR3 is CASSDRGGNQAPLF.